This T cell receptor beta chain was captured by sequencing in a study of control samples from healthy donors and cancer patients. Here immunoSEQ multiplex PCR was the method, and the copy in TCRdb shows in-frame clones only, minus some. The repertoire holds 130,000 or so clones, with about 89% as singletons. Trimming cost V 2 bases and J 5 bases; bases outside gene matches: 5. CDR1 KGHSH and CDR2 LQKENI come from the germline V gene. This CDR3 comprises 15 residues. The sequence was obtained from a man aged 18 to 29 in good health. The rearrangement joins TRBV18 to TRBJ1-2; TRBD1 matches 10 bases. The sample comprised blood. CDR3 region: CASSPVGTGAYGYTF. DNA for the CDR3: TGTGCCAGCTCACCAGTTGGGACAGGGGCTTATGGCTACACCTTC.